This T cell receptor beta chain was recorded in a study of blood T cell repertoires in COVID-19. On the study more broadly: From T cells, B-cell-depleted T cells, or PBMCs came the material, which was cDNA or gDNA.

This clone showed up many times. Authors' data handling: Estimation of nucleated cell counts was performed using reference gene primer amplification. Libraries were prepared by immunoSEQ multiplex PCR; TCRdb keeps only in-frame clonotypes and omits some of them. The DNA gave D and trimming, while V, J and clone size come from that table. The sample yields about 80,000 clones, less than 85% seen once. The germline V gene encodes CDR1 SGHAT and CDR2 FQNNGV. V lost 5 bases to trimming and J lost 3 bases, with 14 bases between them. The CDR3 length is 14 residues. The genes are TRBV11-2 and TRBJ2-7, with D perhaps matching TRBD2 (5 bases). This sequence originates from an older man with active or convalescent COVID-19. The sample consisted of peripheral blood. In DNA, the CDR3 is TGTGCCAGCAGCCCCCAGGAGGCCTACTACGAGCAGTACTTC. Protein: CASSPQEAYYEQYF.